This TCR beta chain was recovered during a study of vaccination effects on CD4 cells after COVID-19. Study-level results: Among infection- and vaccine-induced clones, marked clonal contraction occurred late after vaccination.

The germline gives CDR1 MNHEY, CDR2 SVGAGI. The germline V and J ends were trimmed by 6 bases and 3 bases, with 18 bases remaining between them. There are 15 residues in the CDR3. Notes on this clone: The antigen is unknown.

TCRdb's table, derived via immunoSEQ multiplex PCR, lists solely in-frame clones and lacks some. The sample records about 46,000 clones, 65% to 80% being singletons. Under the ViraFEST assay, PBMC were stimulated with viral peptide pools so that antigen-specific CD4+ T cells expanded. Sequencing was performed afterwards. Cultured cells yielded isolated CD4+ T cells after around 9 days. All participants had two doses of either the BNT162b2 or mRNA-1273 vaccine. This TCR was recovered from a human donor who received a COVID-19 vaccine. The chain couples TRBV6-5 to TRBJ2-7, with a possible D match to TRBD2 (6 bases). The sample in question was CD4+ T cells from PBMCs cultured with HCoV-OC43 spike peptides, obtained after COVID-19 vaccination. The subset: HCoV-OC43 spike overlapping peptide pool stimulation. CDR3 bases: TGTGCCAGCAGAAAGGGAGGAGGAGCCGTCTACGAGCAGTACTTC. As protein: CASRKGGGAVYEQYF.